Following are 25 T cell receptor beta chains from one sample sequenced in a study of T cell repertoires in cytomegalovirus infection. TCRdb reanalysed the reads using MiXCR and keeps one entry per CDR3 protein. The sample carries more than 150,000 distinct CDR3 sequences, 28% recorded once. Sequenced: PBMCs. These TCRs come from a human donor in good health (CMV status not recorded). Some clones in this sample may be carry-over from other donors' samples.

This clonotype was observed a few times. The genes are TRBV19 and TRBJ1-1, with D possibly being TRBD1 (5 bases). Germline V gene sequence: CDR1 LNHDA, CDR2 SQIVND (reference sequence). This CDR3 has 13 residues. V shed 0 bases and J shed 8 bases, with 10 bases lying between them. The CDR3 loop is CASSIDQGSEAFF. CDR3 nucleotide sequence: TGTGCCAGTAGTATAGATCAGGGTTCCGAAGCTTTCTTT.

This clonotype has just a few counts. CDR3 DNA: TGCGCCAGCAGCCAAGATCTTAGCGGGGATAACACCGGGGAGCTGTTTTTT. Its translation is CASSQDLSGDNTGELFF. The rearrangement uses TRBV4-1 and TRBJ2-2, with 8 bases that match TRBD2. V lost 0 bases to trimming and J lost 2 bases; unmatched junction nucleotides: 5. The CDR3 extends over 17 amino acids. The germline gives CDR1 MGHRA, CDR2 YSYEKL.

This clonotype was found a few times. The rearrangement joins TRBV6-5 to TRBJ2-2; 7 bases are a match to TRBD2. The CDR3 is 15 residues long. V shed 2 bases, J shed 1 base, and the junction held 1 base outside the gene matches. CDR1 and CDR2 from the germline V gene are MNHEY and SVGAGI. In nucleotides, the CDR3 is TGTGCCAGCAGTTACGTAGCGGGGAACACCGGGGAGCTGTTTTTT. Translation: CASSYVAGNTGELFF.

This clonotype was seen at least ten times. This sequence joins TRBV2 and TRBJ2-3, with D perhaps TRBD2 (6 bases). Trimming left V 3 bases short and J 1 base short, with 11 bases between. The CDR3 covers 15 residues. CDR1 SNHLY and CDR2 FYNNEI come from the germline V gene. The CDR3 here is CASSEGGTGTDTQYF. The CDR3 DNA is TGTGCCAGCAGTGAGGGGGGTACGGGCACAGATACGCAGTATTTT.

This clonotype was counted many times. The genes are TRBV12-3 or TRBV12-4 and TRBJ2-3; possibly TRBD1 for D (6 bases). The ends were cut back, 7 bases at V and 6 bases at J, with 17 bases in the middle. The CDR3 has 14 amino acids. The CDR3 is CASNLNRVGDTQYF. CDR3 coding DNA: TGTGCCAGCAACCTTAACAGGGTCGGGGATACGCAGTATTTT.

This clonotype occurred many times. This chain uses TRBV20-1 with TRBJ2-2; either TRBD1 or TRBD2 may fit D (7 bases each). Germline CDR1 DFQATT, CDR2 SNEGSKA (reference sequence). V was shortened by 0 bases and J by 3 bases, with 14 bases between the two germline ends. This CDR3 is 16 amino acids long. The CDR3 DNA follows: TGCAGTGCTAGAGATGAGGGAGGGGGCCACACCGGGGAGCTGTTTTTT. It codes for CSARDEGGGHTGELFF.

The J gene is TRBJ1-4, the V gene TRBV29-1; D is undetermined. Trimming took off 4 bases at V and 5 bases at J, with 11 bases between the two ends. Germline V gives CDR1 SQVTM, CDR2 ANQGSEA. This CDR3 region has 13 residues. The CDR3 is CSVGRSPNEKLFF. CDR3 in DNA: TGCAGCGTTGGAAGGTCTCCCAATGAAAAACTGTTTTTT.

In its sample, this clonotype was seen a few times. The gene calls are TRBV4-1 and TRBJ2-5, with D hard to call. The V and J ends lost 1 base and 5 bases respectively, with 14 bases between them. This CDR3 is built from 15 residues. The V gene's germline CDR1 is MGHRA and CDR2 YSYEKL. For the CDR3, the DNA is TGCGCCAGCAGCCAAGTCCACCTTCTCTGGGAGACCCAGTACTTC. This encodes CASSQVHLLWETQYF.

This clonotype has only a few counts. The chain uses TRBV7-2 and TRBJ2-5; TRBD2 might be the D (5 bases). The CDR3 is 14 amino acids. Germline V CDR1 and CDR2: SGHTA, FQGNSA. Between the trimmed V and J ends, which lost 2 bases and 2 bases, there was a span of 9 bases. The DNA of the CDR3 is TGTGCCAGCAGCTTAACCGGGATACAAGAGACCCAGTACTTC. The encoded protein is CASSLTGIQETQYF.

Many counts were recorded for this clonotype. The J gene is TRBJ1-2, the V gene TRBV2, with 12 bases fitting TRBD1. V was clipped by 8 bases and J by 4 bases; unmatched bases: 5. The CDR3 sequence is 14 residues long. CDR1 is SNHLY and CDR2 is FYNNEI in the germline V gene. CDR3 residues: CASRDRGPSYGYTF. Written as DNA, the CDR3 is TGTGCCAGCCGGGACAGGGGGCCATCCTATGGCTACACCTTC.

This clonotype has ten or more counts. V is TRBV7-2 and J is TRBJ2-5; the D gene is possibly TRBD1 (6 bases). The V and J ends lost 1 base and 2 bases respectively, with 14 bases between them. The CDR3 length is 16 residues. CDR1 and CDR2 from the germline V gene are SGHTA and FQGNSA. CDR3 loop: CASSLGGPVWQETQYF. CDR3 DNA sequence: TGTGCCAGCAGCTTAGGGGGGCCCGTGTGGCAAGAGACCCAGTACTTC.

The V gene is TRBV7-8, the J gene TRBJ2-1; weak D call: TRBD2 (6 bases). The germline CDR1 and CDR2 sequences are SGHVS and FQNEAQ. The V end lost 4 bases, the J end lost 6 bases, and 16 bases lay between the germline ends. CDR3 length: 15 amino acids. The CDR3 protein is CASSSSSVGSNEQFF. Here the CDR3 DNA reads TGTGCCAGCAGCTCCTCTAGCGTCGGCTCCAATGAGCAGTTCTTC.

This clonotype was seen a few times. The CDR3 here is CASSLSLAETQYF. The CDR3 DNA follows: TGTGCCAGCAGCTTAAGCCTAGCAGAGACCCAGTACTTC. The V call is TRBV7-2, the J call TRBJ2-5; weak D call: TRBD2 (5 bases). Trimming removed 2 bases at V and 4 bases at J, with 8 bases between. Germline CDR1 and CDR2: SGHTA and FQGNSA. The CDR3 totals 13 residues.

Comment on this clonotype: This sequence may be a read error, since a much larger clone differs from it by one base. The rearrangement uses TRBV7-6 and TRBJ2-7; D not resolved. Trimming shortened V by 1 base and J by 0 bases, and 4 bases separated the two germline ends. In germline, CDR1 is SGHVS, CDR2 FNYEAQ. The CDR3 has 13 residues. The CDR3, as DNA: TGTGCCAGCAGCTTAGTTAGCTCCTACGAGCAGTACTTC. It yields the protein CASSLVSSYEQYF.

J is TRBJ1-2 and V is TRBV5-5; TRBD1 is a possible D gene (5 bases). Germline CDR1 SGHKS, CDR2 YYEKEE (reference sequence). V was cut by 6 bases and J by 3 bases, with 18 bases left in between. The CDR3 sequence is 15 residues long. DNA for the CDR3: TGTGCCAGCAAACCGGGACCCCTGGGGGACTATGGCTACACCTTC. Protein: CASKPGPLGDYGYTF.

This clonotype was seen a handful of times. The CDR3 sequence: CASSVLAGGFSGANVLTF. The CDR3 region has the DNA TGTGCCAGCAGCGTTCTAGCGGGGGGATTCTCTGGGGCCAACGTCCTGACTTTC. V and J are TRBV7-2 and TRBJ2-6; TRBD2 matches at 11 bases. V lost 5 bases and J lost 0; bases outside the gene matches: 6. Germline V CDR1 and CDR2: SGHTA, FQGNSA. CDR3 size: 18 residues.

The J gene is TRBJ1-1, the V gene TRBV7-9; D gene unclear. Germline CDR1 is SEHNR and CDR2 is FQNEAQ (reference sequence). There are 13 residues in the CDR3. V was trimmed by 2 bases and J by 5 bases, leaving 9 bases between them. CDR3 nucleotides: TGTGCCAGCAGCTTACCAGCAGAAACTGAAGCTTTCTTT. Translation: CASSLPAETEAFF.

The rearrangement links TRBV12-5 to TRBJ2-2; D may be TRBD1 (5 bases). Germline V gene data show CDR1 as LGHNT and CDR2 as FRNRAP. Trimming left V 0 bases short and J 0 bases short, with 11 bases between. This CDR3 has 17 amino acids. DNA of the CDR3: TGTGCTAGTGGTTTGGTACCGACAGAACCGAACACCGGGGAGCTGTTTTTT. It translates to CASGLVPTEPNTGELFF.

With regard to this clonotype: A much bigger clone sits one base away, suggesting this may be a read error. The chain recombines TRBV7-2 with TRBJ1-2, with 9 bases identical to TRBD1. The CDR3 length is 15 residues. V lost 2 bases, J lost 10 bases, and 11 bases stayed unmatched. The germline V gene has CDR1 SGHTA and CDR2 FQGNSA. In DNA, the CDR3 is TGTGCCAGCAGCTTATTGGATGGACAGGGGAGAGACTACACCTTC. Encoded protein: CASSLLDGQGRDYTF.

The table lists this clonotype with a few counts. The chain has TRBV12-3 or TRBV12-4 and TRBJ2-2, with D maybe TRBD1 (6 bases). V was shortened by 6 bases and J by 6 bases, with 14 bases between the two germline ends. The CDR3 totals 14 residues. The CDR3 DNA is TGTGCCAGCAGACAAATAGGGGGAGCCGGGGAGCTGTTTTTT. This codes for CASRQIGGAGELFF.

The chain carries TRBV20-1 and TRBJ1-5, with 7 bases aligning to TRBD1. The length of the CDR3 is 13 residues. Germline CDR1 is DFQATT and CDR2 is SNEGSKA (reference sequence). V shed 6 bases, J shed 3 bases, and the junction held 5 bases outside the gene matches. As DNA, the CDR3 is TGCAGTGCGTCGGGACAGAACAATCAGCCCCAGCATTTT. Translation: CSASGQNNQPQHF.

This clonotype was detected only a few times. The V gene is TRBV7-6, the J gene TRBJ2-3, with 9 nucleotides matching TRBD1. Germline CDR1 SGHVS, CDR2 FNYEAQ. V lost 0 bases, J lost 2 bases, and 6 bases stayed unmatched. The CDR3 is 17 residues long. CDR3 sequence: CASSLADRGVDTDTQYF. The CDR3 nucleotides read TGTGCCAGCAGCTTAGCGGACAGGGGTGTCGACACAGATACGCAGTATTTT.

This clonotype was counted a few times. The rearrangement links TRBV6-5 to TRBJ2-7; 8 positions agree with TRBD2. Germline V CDR1 and CDR2: MNHEY, SVGAGI. The V and J ends lost 0 bases and 0 bases, in that order; junction bases with no gene match: 4. This CDR3 is built from 16 residues. The CDR3 spells CASSYSQRGTSYEQYF. The CDR3 DNA reads TGTGCCAGCAGTTACTCGCAGCGGGGGACCTCCTACGAGCAGTACTTC.

The sample holds a few counts of this clonotype. The chain is built from TRBV20-1 and TRBJ2-7, with 10 bases fitting TRBD1. V lost 4 bases and J lost 4; bases outside the gene matches: 10. The V gene's germline CDR1 is DFQATT and CDR2 SNEGSKA (reference sequence). This CDR3 contains 15 residues. The CDR3 region has the DNA TGCAGTGCTACCCTCCCGGGACAGGGGTCGTACGAGCAGTACTTC. Translation: CSATLPGQGSYEQYF.

V usage is TRBV20-1 and J usage is TRBJ1-4; D remains unclear. This CDR3 comprises 14 residues. Trimming pared 2 bases from V and 0 bases from J, leaving 7 bases between. Germline CDR1 and CDR2: DFQATT and SNEGSKA (reference sequence). This chain's CDR3 is CSARQPSTNEKLFF. The CDR3, as DNA: TGCAGTGCTAGACAGCCTTCAACTAATGAAAAACTGTTTTTT.